These 6 T cell receptor beta chains share one sample of origin, sequenced in a study of OX40 agonist ivuxolimab in advanced cancers. The data were produced by immunoSEQ multiplex PCR, yet TCRdb's version contains in-frame clones alone and is incomplete. The sample lists roughly 100,000 clones, roughly 89% occurring once. The material was CD4+ or CD8+ T cells sorted from blood, obtained in a trial of the OX40 agonist ivuxolimab. Every receptor here comes from an adult with an advanced solid tumor such as melanoma, head and neck, liver or kidney cancer.

The chain joins TRBV7-2 to TRBJ2-3, with TRBD1 as a possible D gene (6 bases). With 2 bases removed from V and 5 bases from J, the gap between germline ends came to 11 bases. In germline, CDR1 is SGHTA, CDR2 FQGNSA. The CDR3 totals 14 residues. The CDR3 region has the DNA TGTGCCAGCAGCTTACGGTTCAGGGGAGATACGCAGTATTTT. Its translation: CASSLRFRGDTQYF.

V is TRBV11-2 and J is TRBJ2-7, with no clear D. The CDR3 has 11 amino acids. V was cut by 3 bases and J by 7 bases, with 7 bases left in between. Germline values: CDR1 SGHAT, CDR2 FQNNGV. CDR3 nucleotides: TGTGCCAGCAGCTTTCTGCGGGAGCAGTACTTC. It is translated as CASSFLREQYF.

V gene TRBV28 combines with J gene TRBJ1-1; D not certain. CDR3 length: 15 amino acids. The V end was cut by 3 bases, the J end by 0 bases, with 11 bases between. The germline V gene has CDR1 MDHEN and CDR2 SYDVKM. CDR3 loop: CASSLGGSLNTEAFF. CDR3 DNA: TGTGCCAGCAGTTTGGGCGGCAGCCTGAACACTGAAGCTTTCTTT.

The chain links TRBV5-1 to TRBJ1-4; TRBD1 agrees at 8 bases. The CDR3 runs to 15 residues. The germline CDR1 and CDR2 sequences are SGHRS and YFSETQ. V lost 4 bases, J lost 4 bases, and 6 bases stayed unmatched. CDR3 sequence: CASSPRTGNNEKLFF. CDR3 nucleotide sequence: TGCGCCAGCAGCCCCAGGACAGGGAATAATGAAAAACTGTTTTTT.

The chain has TRBV4-2 and TRBJ1-1, with D possibly TRBD1 on 6 matching bases. The ends were cut back, 2 bases at V and 1 base at J, with 17 bases in the middle. CDR3 size: 17 residues. Germline CDR1 reads LGHNA; CDR2 reads YNFKEQ. CDR3 loop: CASSQFTAGQTNTEAFF. The CDR3 nucleotides read TGTGCCAGCAGCCAATTCACCGCGGGACAAACGAACACTGAAGCTTTCTTT.

The V call is TRBV19, the J call TRBJ2-2; TRBD2 is a possible D gene (6 bases). The CDR3 covers 15 residues. Germline CDR1 is LNHDA and CDR2 is SQIVND (reference sequence). With 5 bases removed from V and 7 bases from J, the gap between germline ends came to 17 bases. CDR3 loop: CASSSDQGGHGELFF. CDR3 bases: TGTGCCAGTAGTTCAGATCAGGGAGGCCACGGGGAGCTGTTTTTT.